What follows are 7 T cell receptor beta chains derived from one specimen sequenced in a study of T cells of healthy individuals. TCRdb processed the 5' RACE reads anew with MiXCR; each CDR3 protein has one entry. Found here are nearly 100,000 distinct CDR3 sequences, 17% of them singletons; the top ten hold roughly 6.1%. These receptors originate from a human donor in good health.

This clonotype has a count of ten or more. The junction does not match germline at one end; this may be a read error. V is TRBV29-1 and J is TRBJ1-2, with 7 bases aligning to TRBD1. This CDR3 spans 12 amino acids. Germline V gene sequence: CDR1 SQVTM, CDR2 ANQGSEA. The CDR3 DNA sequence: TGCAGCGCGTCAACATACACAGGGGAGACGGGCTTC. This translates into CSASTYTGETGF.

This clonotype was observed a few times. This sequence joins TRBV5-1 and TRBJ2-7; D is uncertain. The CDR3 has 13 residues. V gave up 0 bases and J gave up 6 bases, with 10 bases separating them. The germline gives CDR1 SGHRS, CDR2 YFSETQ. CDR3: CASSLDPSGEQYF. The CDR3, as DNA: TGCGCCAGCAGCTTGGACCCGTCGGGCGAGCAGTACTTC.

This clonotype has just one count. The chain links TRBV28 to TRBJ2-7, with D tentatively TRBD1 or TRBD2 (5 bases each). Per germline, CDR1 MDHEN and CDR2 SYDVKM. This CDR3 spans 16 amino acids. Deletions cut 6 bases from V and 0 bases from J, with 18 bases between. CDR3 nucleotide sequence: TGTGCCAGCAGGTCCGCCGGGACGGAGCTCTCCTACGAGCAGTACTTC. Translation: CASRSAGTELSYEQYF.

The CDR3 nucleotides are TGTGCCAGCAGTGACCCGCTCAATGAGCAGTTCTTC. It yields the protein CASSDPLNEQFF. The rearrangement links TRBV2 to TRBJ2-1; D uncertain. This CDR3 is 12 amino acids long. In germline, CDR1 is SNHLY, CDR2 FYNNEI. Trimming cost V 3 bases and J 6 bases, with 6 bases left between them. The whole variable domain, remainder taken from reference TRBV2 and TRBJ2-1, is EPEVTQTPSHQVTQMGQEVILRCVPISNHLYFYWYRQILGQKVEFLVSFYNNEISEKSEIFDDQFSVERPDGSNFTLKIRSTKLEDSAMYFCASSDPLNEQFFGPGTRLTVL.

The chain recombines TRBV20-1 with TRBJ2-5; 7 bases are shared with TRBD2. CDR3 length equals 13 residues. Germline V CDR1 and CDR2: DFQATT, SNEGSKA (reference sequence). The V and J ends lost 0 bases and 5 bases, in that order; junction bases with no gene match: 3. The DNA for the CDR3 is TGCAGTGCTAGAGATCGGGGGGTGGAGACCCAGTACTTC. Amino acid sequence: CSARDRGVETQYF.

This clonotype occurred a few times. V is TRBV2 and J is TRBJ2-3; 8 bases line up with TRBD2. J was trimmed by 1 base and V by 6 bases; bases with no gene match: 6. CDR1 is SNHLY and CDR2 is FYNNEI in the germline V gene. The CDR3 length is 15 residues. The DNA for the CDR3 is TGTGCCAGCAGCTTTAGCGGGACCCGCACAGATACGCAGTATTTT. This codes for CASSFSGTRTDTQYF.

The rearrangement uses TRBV9 and TRBJ2-1; no clear D. This CDR3 is built from 12 residues. Deletions cut 2 bases from V and 6 bases from J, with 6 bases between. Per the germline V gene, CDR1 is SGDLS and CDR2 is YYNGEE. The CDR3 loop reads CASSVGVNEQFF. The CDR3 DNA reads as TGTGCCAGCAGCGTTGGGGTCAATGAGCAGTTCTTC.